This TCR beta chain was profiled in a study of shared clonotypes between healthy human individuals. Libraries were prepared by immunoSEQ multiplex PCR; TCRdb keeps only in-frame clonotypes and omits some of them. Of hundreds of thousands of clones in the sample, 72% are singletons; the top ten hold under 2%. The V and J ends lost 5 bases and 6 bases respectively, with 7 bases between them. Germline lookup yields CDR1 SNHLY and CDR2 FYNNEI. The CDR3 spans 11 residues. General study results and limits: It was expected that sequencing depth would affect clonotype sharing among donors.

To note about this clone: Antigen specificity is unknown.

Material for sequencing was memory CD4+ T cells sorted from blood. The subset denotes: CD45RA-negative fraction. This chain links TRBV2 with TRBJ1-1; D is undetermined. This TCR came from a woman aged 25 to 39 in good health. The DNA of the CDR3 is TGTGCCAGCAGTCAAATGTCTGAAGCTTTCTTT. Translated: CASSQMSEAFF.